These 29 T cell receptor beta chains came from one sample sequenced in a study of CD8 T cells in ankylosing spondylitis. Via MiXCR, TCRdb re-called the 5' RACE reads, giving one row per CDR3 protein. Of some 130,000 distinct CDR3 sequences in the sample, 7.3% were seen once. The sequenced material came from blood, either unsorted or a sorted T cell fraction (not recorded which). These receptors were obtained from a female donor with ankylosing spondylitis or in good health (not recorded which).

This clonotype was seen many times. The chain uses TRBV7-9 and TRBJ1-1, with D maybe TRBD1 (5 bases). Per the germline V gene, CDR1 is SEHNR and CDR2 is FQNEAQ (reference sequence). The CDR3 length is 14 residues. V was clipped by 1 base and J by 4 bases, with 10 bases between them. The CDR3 DNA follows: TGTGCCAGCAGCTTAGTGGGGGGTCTCACTGAAGCTTTCTTT. Amino acids: CASSLVGGLTEAFF. Full variable domain (missing parts from reference TRBV7-9 and TRBJ1-1): DTGVSQNPRHKITKRGQNVTFRCDPISEHNRLYWYRQTLGQGPEFLTYFQNEAQLEKSRLLSDRFSAERPKGSFSTLEIQRTEQGDSAMYLCASSLVGGLTEAFFGQGTRLTVV.

The table lists this clonotype with many counts. The chain employs TRBV25-1 and TRBJ1-1; the D gene is possibly TRBD1 (6 bases). CDR1 MGHDK and CDR2 SYGVNS come from the germline V gene. Trimming took 5 bases from V and 3 from J, leaving 16 bases between them. The CDR3 is made up of 15 amino acids. The CDR3 DNA sequence: TGTGCCAGCAGTTCCCATGGGAGGGGGGACACTGAAGCTTTCTTT. As protein: CASSSHGRGDTEAFF. Drawing the rest from reference TRBV25-1 and TRBJ1-1, the complete variable domain is EADIYQTPRYLVIGTGKKITLECSQTMGHDKMYWYQQDPGMELHLIHYSYGVNSTEKGDLSSESTVSRIRTEHFPLTLESARPSHTSQYLCASSSHGRGDTEAFFGQGTRLTVV.

This clonotype was picked up many times. J is TRBJ1-6 and V is TRBV7-6; D ambiguous. Germline V gives CDR1 SGHVS, CDR2 FNYEAQ. The CDR3 consists of 15 residues. V was cut by 5 bases and J by 0 bases, with 8 bases left in between. CDR3 sequence reads: CASSQEPSYNSPLHF. CDR3 DNA sequence: TGTGCCAGCAGCCAGGAACCCTCCTATAATTCACCCCTCCACTTT.

The sample holds many counts of this clonotype. The genes are TRBV5-5 and TRBJ1-1; tentative D call: TRBD1 (6 bases). Trimming stripped 1 base from V and 5 bases from J, with 15 bases between. CDR1 is SGHKS, CDR2 YYEKEE, per germline (reference sequence). The CDR3 contains 15 residues. DNA of the CDR3: TGTGCCAGCAGCTTGTCGTTCAGGGGAAGGACTGAAGCTTTCTTT. Protein sequence: CASSLSFRGRTEAFF.

This clonotype was counted ten times or more. The rearrangement links TRBV12-3 or TRBV12-4 to TRBJ2-5; 8 nucleotides line up with TRBD1. CDR3 length: 14 residues. The ends lost 3 bases at V and 4 bases at J; junction bases unmatched: 4. The CDR3 sequence is CASSLTGVLETQYF. The DNA of the CDR3 is TGTGCCAGCAGTTTGACAGGGGTCTTAGAGACCCAGTACTTC.

This clonotype was found many times. The chain's CDR3 is CASSVGEQFNQPQHF. The CDR3 DNA sequence: TGTGCCAGCAGCGTAGGAGAACAGTTTAATCAGCCCCAGCATTTT. This chain joins TRBV9 and TRBJ1-5; D unresolved. Germline CDR1 reads SGDLS; CDR2 reads YYNGEE. V dropped 0 bases and J dropped 4 bases, with 11 bases sitting between them. The CDR3 extends over 15 amino acids.

This clonotype has at least ten counts. V gene TRBV20-1 combines with J gene TRBJ1-2, with no clear D. The CDR3 has 13 residues. Germline CDR1 and CDR2: DFQATT and SNEGSKA (reference sequence). The germline V and J ends were trimmed by 3 bases and 4 bases, with 12 bases remaining between them. CDR3 in DNA: TGCAGTGCTAGCAATACGACTGCCTATGGCTACACCTTC. Protein sequence: CSASNTTAYGYTF.

This clonotype came up many times. V is TRBV14 and J is TRBJ2-7, with D perhaps matching TRBD1 (6 bases). The CDR3 has 16 amino acids. CDR1 and CDR2 from the germline V gene are SGHDN and FVKESK. Between the trimmed V and J ends, which lost 3 bases and 0 bases, there was a span of 15 bases. CDR3 residues: CASSQLGAGLSYEQYF. The CDR3 DNA is TGTGCCAGCAGCCAGCTGGGGGCAGGGCTCTCCTACGAGCAGTACTTC.

Ten or more counts support this clonotype. The chain has TRBV4-2 and TRBJ1-6; no definite D call. Germline-derived CDR1 and CDR2 are LGHNA and YNFKEQ. This CDR3 is 14 amino acids long. V was cut by 0 bases and J by 7 bases, with 7 bases left in between. The chain's CDR3 is CASSQDGPNSPLHF. CDR3 DNA sequence: TGTGCCAGCAGCCAAGATGGCCCCAATTCACCCCTCCACTTT.

This clonotype was counted many times. The rearrangement joins TRBV28 to TRBJ1-2; D is unresolved. Trimming stripped 3 bases from V and 5 bases from J, with 13 bases between. The CDR3 loop spans 14 amino acids. Looked up from germline, CDR1 is MDHEN and CDR2 is SYDVKM. Written as DNA, the CDR3 is TGTGCCAGCAGTTTGGTCCAGCGAGTGTATGGCTACACCTTC. This translates into CASSLVQRVYGYTF.

This clonotype has at least ten counts. The chain employs TRBV11-2 and TRBJ1-1; TRBD1 matches at 7 bases. CDR3 length: 14 residues. After removal of 6 bases from V and 8 bases from J, the junction contained 12 bases not matched to a gene. Per germline, CDR1 SGHAT and CDR2 FQNNGV. CDR3: CASRQDWTGPEAFF. Written as DNA, the CDR3 is TGTGCCAGCAGACAAGACTGGACAGGCCCCGAAGCTTTCTTT.

In this sample, this clonotype turned up many times. The chain couples TRBV2 to TRBJ2-3; no reliable D call. The length of the CDR3 is 13 residues. Germline lookup yields CDR1 SNHLY and CDR2 FYNNEI. V was shortened by 6 bases and J by 2 bases, with 9 bases between the two germline ends. The CDR3 reads CASSARLTDTQYF. The DNA of the CDR3 is TGTGCCAGCAGCGCTCGGCTCACAGATACGCAGTATTTT.

This clonotype was observed a handful of times. The CDR3 nucleotides are TGTGCCAGCACCATTGACCCGCCGAACACTGAAGCTTTCTTT. Protein sequence: CASTIDPPNTEAFF. The chain couples TRBV5-5 to TRBJ1-1; D gene ambiguous. Between the trimmed V and J ends, which lost 6 bases and 1 base, there was a span of 13 bases. The CDR3 totals 14 residues. In germline, CDR1 is SGHKS, CDR2 YYEKEE (reference sequence).

This clonotype was counted ten times or more. The junction differs from germline at one of its ends, possibly a read error. The V and J genes are TRBV7-7 and TRBJ2-2; D gene unclear. CDR3 length equals 18 residues. CDR1 SSHAT and CDR2 FNYEAQ come from the germline V gene (reference sequence). CDR3 region: CASSLESAYRVNTGELFF. CDR3 coding DNA: TGTGCTAGCAGCTTAGAGTCGGCCTACCGGGTGAACACCGGGGAGCTGTTTTTT.

This clonotype was observed a handful of times. This rearrangement joins TRBV14 to TRBJ2-7, with 8 bases matching TRBD1. Losses at the gene ends were 1 base for V and 4 bases for J; bases not matched to a gene: 6. The CDR3 spans 15 residues. Germline V lookup: CDR1 SGHDN, CDR2 FVKESK. This CDR3 reads CASSQGQGIHYEQYF. CDR3 DNA sequence: TGTGCCAGCAGCCAAGGACAGGGGATTCATTACGAGCAGTACTTC.

This clonotype was recorded at least ten times. The V and J genes are TRBV28 and TRBJ1-6; TRBD1 agrees at 8 bases. Trimming cost V 6 bases and J 9 bases; bases outside gene matches: 10. The V gene's germline CDR1 is MDHEN and CDR2 SYDVKM. The CDR3 is 15 residues long. This chain's CDR3 is CASSPGQGGGSPLHF. CDR3 bases: TGTGCCAGCAGCCCCGGACAGGGAGGGGGTTCACCCCTCCACTTT.

This clonotype was recorded many times. This chain connects TRBV5-1 to TRBJ2-3, with 9 bases identical to TRBD1. V lost 2 bases to trimming and J lost 2 bases; unmatched junction nucleotides: 6. The germline V gene has CDR1 SGHRS and CDR2 YFSETQ. This CDR3 has 16 residues. The CDR3: CASSLGTGPLTDTQYF. The CDR3 nucleotides read TGCGCCAGCAGCTTAGGGACAGGGCCACTCACAGATACGCAGTATTTT.

This clonotype was seen at least ten times. The chain combines TRBV12-3 or TRBV12-4 with TRBJ1-4; D unclear. The CDR3 runs 14 residues. The V and J ends lost 10 bases and 11 bases respectively, with 23 bases between them. The CDR3 DNA follows: TGTGCCATCTCTTTACGGGATAAGGGTGGGAAACTGTTTTTT. Protein product: CAISLRDKGGKLFF.

The sample holds many counts of this clonotype. The chain couples TRBV12-3 or TRBV12-4 to TRBJ2-7; a weak D match, TRBD2 (5 bases). The CDR3 runs to 13 residues. The V end lost 3 bases, the J end lost 2 bases, and 8 bases lay between the germline ends. As DNA, the CDR3 is TGTGCCAGCAGTTTCGGGAATCCCTACGAGCAGTACTTC. It encodes CASSFGNPYEQYF.

This clonotype was seen many times. The rearrangement joins TRBV9 to TRBJ1-4, with 8 bases matching TRBD1. This CDR3 has 16 amino acids. Germline V gene data show CDR1 as SGDLS and CDR2 as YYNGEE. Trimming at V came to 0 bases and at J to 7 bases, leaving 8 bases not matched to a gene. CDR3 in DNA: TGTGCCAGCAGCGTAGAGCCAGGGGGCGCTTCTGAAAAACTGTTTTTT. This translates into CASSVEPGGASEKLFF.

This CDR3 is CASSLGARSTGELFF. In DNA form, the CDR3 reads TGTGCCAGCAGCTTAGGGGCTAGATCCACCGGGGAGCTGTTTTTT. This chain links TRBV7-2 with TRBJ2-2; no reliable D call. Germline lookup yields CDR1 SGHTA and CDR2 FQGNSA. Trimming took off 1 base at V and 4 bases at J, with 10 bases between the two ends. The CDR3 is 15 residues long.

This clonotype showed up many times. This chain uses TRBV24-1 with TRBJ1-1, with D tentatively TRBD1 (5 bases). CDR3 length equals 14 residues. Germline CDR1 and CDR2: KGHDR and SFDVKD. Trimming removed 3 bases from V and 3 bases from J, with 10 bases in between. The CDR3 region has the DNA TGTGCCACCAGTGATCCGGGACGGTACACTGAAGCTTTCTTT. Its translation: CATSDPGRYTEAFF.

This clonotype was seen at least ten times. The rearrangement joins TRBV25-1 to TRBJ1-1, with D hard to call. The CDR3 has 13 amino acids. Looked up from germline, CDR1 is MGHDK and CDR2 is SYGVNS. V was clipped by 4 bases and J by 8 bases, with 14 bases between them. CDR3 sequence: CASSASGWMEAFF. The DNA for the CDR3 is TGTGCCAGCAGTGCTTCAGGCTGGATGGAAGCTTTCTTT.

The sample holds a few counts of this clonotype. The DNA of the CDR3 is TGTGCCAGCAGTTACCGCCGACTAGCGGGGAGCGAAGAGACCCAGTACTTC. Translated, it gives CASSYRRLAGSEETQYF. The V gene is TRBV6-5, the J gene TRBJ2-5; 11 nucleotides align to TRBD2. The CDR3 length is 17 residues. V shed 2 bases and J 3 bases; nucleotides not matched to a gene: 8. CDR1 and CDR2 (germline): MNHEY, SVGAGI.

Many counts were recorded for this clonotype. This chain uses TRBV5-1 with TRBJ2-1; 9 nucleotides agree with TRBD2. Germline CDR1 is SGHRS and CDR2 is YFSETQ. V gave up 4 bases and J gave up 7 bases; unmatched junction bases: 12. This CDR3 has 16 residues. CDR3 loop: CASSVGTSPTPNEQFF. The CDR3 bases are TGCGCCAGCAGCGTTGGGACTAGCCCCACACCTAATGAGCAGTTCTTC.

This clonotype was detected only a few times. This chain joins TRBV6-1 and TRBJ2-7, with D possibly called TRBD1 or TRBD2 (5 bases each). Germline loops: CDR1 MNHNS, CDR2 SASEGT. This CDR3 has 13 residues. The germline V and J ends were trimmed by 7 bases and 4 bases, with 14 bases remaining between them. CDR3 region: CASTWQGAYEQYF. In nucleotides, the CDR3 is TGTGCCAGCACATGGCAGGGAGCATACGAGCAGTACTTC.

The CDR3 DNA follows: TGCGCCAGCAGCTTGGCTGGCAGGGGAAATGAGCAGTTCTTC. Translation: CASSLAGRGNEQFF. The V call is TRBV5-1, the J call TRBJ2-1; D perhaps matches TRBD1 (6 bases). Trimming pared 0 bases from V and 7 bases from J, leaving 11 bases between. The germline gives CDR1 SGHRS, CDR2 YFSETQ. CDR3 size: 14 residues. Using reference TRBV5-1 and TRBJ2-1 for the parts outside the CDR3, the full variable domain is KAGVTQTPRYLIKTRGQQVTLSCSPISGHRSVSWYQQTPGQGLQFLFEYFSETQRNKGNFPGRFSGRQFSNSRSEMNVSTLELGDSALYLCASSLAGRGNEQFFGPGTRLTVL.

Many counts were recorded for this clonotype. The gene calls are TRBV2 and TRBJ1-5; D possibly corresponds to TRBD1 (5 bases). CDR3 size: 12 residues. CDR1 and CDR2 (germline): SNHLY, FYNNEI. The V and J ends lost 8 bases and 4 bases respectively, with 9 bases between them. The DNA of the CDR3 is TGTGCCAGCTCGGGGCAAAATCAGCCCCAGCATTTT. It specifies CASSGQNQPQHF.

This clonotype occurred many times. The chain employs TRBV20-1 and TRBJ1-2; TRBD1 might be the D (6 bases). CDR1 and CDR2 from the germline V gene are DFQATT and SNEGSKA (reference sequence). The CDR3 runs 13 residues. V was pared by 5 bases and J by 4 bases, with 14 bases between. DNA of the CDR3: TGCAGTGCTGCAACACAGGGTCCCTATGGCTACACCTTC. Protein product: CSAATQGPYGYTF.